This TCR beta chain was found in a study of early T cells in non-severe SARS-CoV-2 infection. At the level of the study: The sequenced material was bulk RNA from unsorted whole blood, and its chains were unpaired.

CDR3 length equals 16 residues. V lost 4 bases to trimming and J lost 7 bases; unmatched junction nucleotides: 9. Germline assignment: CDR1 MGHRA and CDR2 YSYEKL. Individual cDNA molecules were tagged with unique molecular identifiers, the study reported. TCRdb recomputed calls from the 5' RACE reads with MiXCR, one row per CDR3 protein. The sample lists 80,000 to 95,000 distinct CDR3 sequences, more than 13% occurring once. The sequenced sample consisted of whole blood. The TCR sequence derives from an adult who was a healthcare worker with PCR-confirmed SARS-CoV-2 infection or an uninfected control (not recorded which). The chain recombines TRBV4-1 with TRBJ2-1; 11 bases are shared with TRBD2. This CDR3 reads CASSPRFLAGGNEQFF. The DNA of the CDR3 is TGCGCCAGCAGCCCGAGATTTTTAGCGGGGGGGAATGAGCAGTTCTTC.